The 19 T cell receptor beta chains presented below share a single source sample, sequenced in a study of siplizumab effects on memory and regulatory T cells. Clones were read by immunoSEQ multiplex PCR, and TCRdb kept only the in-frame ones, dropping some. The data show approximately 94,000 clones, 80% to 95% seen once. Sequences were obtained from CD8+ T cells sorted from blood. The receptors originated from a human donor in good health.

The V and J genes are TRBV6-5 and TRBJ2-5; 11 bases are shared with TRBD1. Germline V gene sequence: CDR1 MNHEY, CDR2 SVGAGI. The CDR3 length is 15 residues. V dropped 5 bases and J dropped 3; count of bases not matched to a gene: 5. CDR3 coding DNA: TGTGCCAGCAGTCCTGGGACAGGGGGTAAAGAGACCCAGTACTTC. Translated, it gives CASSPGTGGKETQYF.

The chain combines TRBV27 with TRBJ2-7; TRBD1 agrees at 10 bases. Germline V gene lookup returns CDR1 MNHEY and CDR2 SMNVEV (reference sequence). CDR3 length equals 15 residues. The junction had 3 bases not matched to a gene; V was cut back by 2 bases and J by 2 bases. Here the CDR3 reads CASSLGTGATYEQYF. For the CDR3, the DNA is TGTGCCAGCAGTTTAGGGACAGGGGCTACCTACGAGCAGTACTTC.

The chain links TRBV14 to TRBJ2-5; D remains ambiguous. V was pared by 1 base and J by 3 bases, with 12 bases between. Per germline, CDR1 SGHDN and CDR2 FVKESK. This CDR3 has 15 amino acids. The CDR3 DNA follows: TGTGCCAGCAGCCAAGGGGATCGGCTGGAAGAGACCCAGTACTTC. Translating gives CASSQGDRLEETQYF. Supplemented by reference TRBV14 and TRBJ2-5, the full variable domain reads EAGVTQFPSHSVIEKGQTVTLRCDPISGHDNLYWYRRVMGKEIKFLLHFVKESKQDESGMPNNRFLAERTGGTYSTLKVQPAELEDSGVYFCASSQGDRLEETQYFGPGTRLLVL.

The chain couples TRBV7-8 to TRBJ1-5, with D uncertain. The CDR3 runs 14 residues. Germline CDR1 SGHVS, CDR2 FQNEAQ. Trimming took 4 bases from V and 3 from J, leaving 10 bases between them. This chain's CDR3 is CASSYRASNQPQHF. CDR3 nucleotides: TGTGCCAGCAGCTACCGGGCCTCCAATCAGCCCCAGCATTTT.

This chain links TRBV5-5 with TRBJ1-2, with TRBD1 matching 8 bases. The germline gives CDR1 SGHKS, CDR2 YYEKEE (reference sequence). The CDR3 is 11 residues long. With V trimmed by 0 bases and J by 14 bases, 3 bases remained unmatched. The CDR3 loop is CASSLDRGITF. The CDR3 region has the DNA TGTGCCAGCAGCTTGGACAGGGGGATAACCTTC.

The chain links TRBV6-1 to TRBJ2-3; D may be TRBD1 or TRBD2 (6 bases each). CDR1 and CDR2 from the germline V gene are MNHNS and SASEGT. Trimming cost V 7 bases and J 2 bases, with 13 bases left between them. The CDR3 spans 14 residues. CDR3 sequence (DNA): TGTGCCAGCACTCAGAGGGGGGTCACAGATACGCAGTATTTT. Translated, it gives CASTQRGVTDTQYF.

V gene TRBV5-6 combines with J gene TRBJ2-2; TRBD2 might be the D (5 bases). CDR1 SGHDT and CDR2 YYEEEE come from the germline V gene. V was clipped by 4 bases and J by 4 bases, with 8 bases between them. The CDR3 sequence is 13 residues long. DNA for the CDR3: TGTGCCAGCAGCGCCGGAGGCACCGGGGAGCTGTTTTTT. Translated: CASSAGGTGELFF.

The J gene is TRBJ1-4, the V gene TRBV15; D may be TRBD1 (5 bases). Trimming pared 5 bases from V and 7 bases from J, leaving 11 bases between. This CDR3 is built from 13 residues. The germline CDR1 and CDR2 sequences are LNHNV and YYDKDF (reference sequence). This chain's CDR3 is CATSELRGEKLFF. The DNA for the CDR3 is TGTGCCACCAGCGAGTTGAGGGGTGAAAAACTGTTTTTT. The complete variable domain, with remaining parts taken from reference TRBV15 and TRBJ1-4, reads DAMVIQNPRYQVTQFGKPVTLSCSQTLNHNVMYWYQQKSSQAPKLLFHYYDKDFNNEADTPDNFQSRRPNTSFCFLDIRSPGLGDTAMYLCATSELRGEKLFFGSGTQLSVL.

The chain links TRBV4-3 to TRBJ2-7; no firm D call. Germline V gives CDR1 LGHNA, CDR2 YSLEER. V gave up 0 bases and J gave up 5 bases, with 5 bases separating them. The CDR3 is 12 residues long. The CDR3 nucleotides are TGCGCCAGCAGCCAAGATGGAAACGAGCAGTACTTC. Translated, it gives CASSQDGNEQYF.

V is TRBV9 and J is TRBJ1-1; unclear D gene. V lost 4 bases and J lost 3, with 13 bases in between. The CDR3 has 14 residues. Germline values: CDR1 SGDLS, CDR2 YYNGEE. The chain's CDR3 is CASSSGWGHTEAFF. CDR3 DNA sequence: TGTGCCAGCAGCTCCGGGTGGGGTCACACTGAAGCTTTCTTT.

V gene TRBV5-1 combines with J gene TRBJ2-7, with 7 bases matching TRBD1. The CDR3 runs to 15 residues. V gave up 3 bases and J gave up 3 bases; unmatched junction bases: 9. Germline V gene data show CDR1 as SGHRS and CDR2 as YFSETQ. For the CDR3, the DNA is TGCGCCAGCAGCTGGGCCGACAGGGAGAACTACGAGCAGTACTTC. Protein sequence: CASSWADRENYEQYF.

The rearrangement joins TRBV7-6 to TRBJ2-5, with D tentatively TRBD1 (5 bases). The CDR3 loop spans 15 amino acids. The germline V and J ends were trimmed by 3 bases and 4 bases, with 15 bases remaining between them. In germline, CDR1 is SGHVS, CDR2 FNYEAQ. CDR3 coding DNA: TGTGCCAGCAGCTTCGAAAAGGGGTCGGGAGAGACCCAGTACTTC. This encodes CASSFEKGSGETQYF.

The chain combines TRBV30 with TRBJ2-7; D possibly corresponds to TRBD1 (6 bases). The CDR3 extends over 13 amino acids. The V gene lost 5 bases and the J gene lost 1 base, with 12 bases spanning the gap. Germline loops: CDR1 GTSNPN, CDR2 SVGIG (reference sequence). In DNA form, the CDR3 reads TGTGCCTGGGAACCGGGACAATCCTACGAGCAGTACTTC. It specifies CAWEPGQSYEQYF.

V usage is TRBV19 and J usage is TRBJ2-7; D gene uncertain. V lost 1 base and J lost 3, with 7 bases in between. Germline lookup yields CDR1 LNHDA and CDR2 SQIVND (reference sequence). The CDR3 is 13 residues long. The CDR3 loop is CASSIGQNYEQYF. CDR3 nucleotides: TGTGCCAGTAGTATAGGGCAGAACTACGAGCAGTACTTC.

The rearrangement links TRBV7-9 to TRBJ1-2, with 9 nucleotides matching TRBD1. This CDR3 has 17 residues. Germline V gene lookup returns CDR1 SEHNR and CDR2 FQNEAQ (reference sequence). V dropped 4 bases and J dropped 3; count of bases not matched to a gene: 12. This CDR3 reads CASSSPARTGVDYGYTF. CDR3 DNA sequence: TGTGCCAGCAGCTCTCCAGCTAGGACAGGGGTGGACTATGGCTACACCTTC. Full variable domain (missing parts from reference TRBV7-9 and TRBJ1-2): DTGVSQNPRHKITKRGQNVTFRCDPISEHNRLYWYRQTLGQGPEFLTYFQNEAQLEKSRLLSDRFSAERPKGSFSTLEIQRTEQGDSAMYLCASSSPARTGVDYGYTFGSGTRLTVV.

CDR3 sequence (DNA): TGTGCCAGCAGCGTCTCCAGCAGCTCCTACAATGAGCAGTTCTTC. Amino acids: CASSVSSSSYNEQFF. The rearrangement links TRBV9 to TRBJ2-1; D is unclear. The CDR3 consists of 15 residues. Trimming pared 2 bases from V and 0 bases from J, leaving 9 bases between. The germline V gene has CDR1 SGDLS and CDR2 YYNGEE.

V and J are TRBV27 and TRBJ1-5, with unresolved D. The CDR3 is 14 amino acids. The germline V and J ends were trimmed by 3 bases and 2 bases, with 8 bases remaining between them. CDR1 MNHEY and CDR2 SMNVEV come from the germline V gene (reference sequence). CDR3 region: CASSFFGGNQPQHF. The CDR3 DNA reads as TGTGCCAGCAGTTTCTTCGGGGGCAATCAGCCCCAGCATTTT.

The chain uses TRBV15 and TRBJ2-5, with 7 bases matching TRBD2. This CDR3 contains 18 residues. V was pared by 0 bases and J by 2 bases, with 12 bases of the junction left unmatched. In germline, CDR1 is LNHNV, CDR2 YYDKDF (reference sequence). CDR3 in DNA: TGTGCCACCAGCAGAGATGTCGCGGCTAGCGGAGGGCAAGAGACCCAGTACTTC. Translation: CATSRDVAASGGQETQYF.

The chain uses TRBV19 and TRBJ2-7; 9 positions match TRBD1. Germline V gene sequence: CDR1 LNHDA, CDR2 SQIVND (reference sequence). After removal of 5 bases from V and 6 bases from J, the junction contained 8 bases not matched to a gene. The CDR3 has 14 residues. The CDR3: CASSWGQGPSEQYF. In DNA form, the CDR3 reads TGTGCCAGTAGTTGGGGACAGGGTCCGAGCGAGCAGTACTTC.